The 31 T cell receptor beta chains below come from one sample, sequenced in a study of T cell responses to AZD1222 COVID-19 vaccine. Clones were sequenced by immunoSEQ multiplex PCR, and TCRdb holds only the in-frame ones, with some missing. The table lists about 73,000 clones, roughly 89% of them singletons, with about 9.3% in the top ten. This specimen consisted of peripheral blood, obtained 28 days after the second AZD1222 dose. The receptors were gathered from an adult who received the AZD1222 COVID-19 vaccine.

V is TRBV28 and J is TRBJ1-5; 7 bases line up with TRBD1. In germline, CDR1 is MDHEN, CDR2 SYDVKM. Trimming at V came to 2 bases and at J to 2 bases, leaving 3 bases not matched to a gene. This CDR3 region has 15 residues. The CDR3: CASSLTGTGNQPQHF. The CDR3 nucleotides are TGTGCCAGCAGTTTAACGGGGACAGGCAATCAGCCCCAGCATTTT.

This clone was recorded once. This chain's CDR3 is CASSIVEWRQVSNQPQHF. The DNA of the CDR3 is TGTGCCAGTAGTATAGTGGAGTGGCGGCAGGTTAGCAATCAGCCCCAGCATTTT. J is TRBJ1-5 and V is TRBV19; D remains ambiguous. V was pared by 1 base and J by 0 bases, with 16 bases between. This CDR3 has 18 amino acids. CDR1 is LNHDA and CDR2 is SQIVND in the germline V gene (reference sequence).

The V gene is TRBV18, the J gene TRBJ1-3; D may be TRBD1 (6 bases). Per the germline V gene, CDR1 is KGHSH and CDR2 is LQKENI. This CDR3 has 17 residues. The V and J ends lost 2 bases and 0 bases respectively, with 14 bases between them. The CDR3 coding sequence is TGTGCCAGCTCACCAATAGAGGACAGTAGCTCTGGAAACACCATATATTTT. This encodes CASSPIEDSSSGNTIYF.

The chain combines TRBV5-1 with TRBJ1-1, with a possible D match to TRBD1 (6 bases). V dropped 0 bases and J dropped 0 bases, with 9 bases sitting between them. Germline CDR1 and CDR2: SGHRS and YFSETQ. The CDR3 extends over 15 amino acids. DNA for the CDR3: TGCGCCAGCAGCTTGGAACGGACAGTGAACACTGAAGCTTTCTTT. Its translation is CASSLERTVNTEAFF.

The chain employs TRBV4-1 and TRBJ1-4, with 8 bases lining up with TRBD1. Per germline, CDR1 MGHRA and CDR2 YSYEKL. V lost 0 bases, J lost 5 bases, and 5 bases stayed unmatched. The CDR3 runs 16 residues. CDR3 in DNA: TGCGCCAGCAGCCAAGATGGAAACAGGGGGAATGAAAAACTGTTTTTT. This codes for CASSQDGNRGNEKLFF.

The chain employs TRBV11-2 and TRBJ1-2; TRBD1 matches 10 bases. The CDR3 loop spans 16 amino acids. V lost 4 bases to trimming and J lost 3 bases; unmatched junction nucleotides: 8. CDR1 and CDR2 from the germline V gene are SGHAT and FQNNGV. The CDR3 spells CASSSIRDRGYYGYTF. In nucleotides, the CDR3 is TGTGCCAGCAGCTCAATCCGGGACAGGGGATACTATGGCTACACCTTC. Full variable domain (outside the CDR3, taken from reference TRBV11-2 and TRBJ1-2): EAGVAQSPRYKIIEKRQSVAFWCNPISGHATLYWYQQILGQGPKLLIQFQNNGVVDDSQLPKDRFSAERLKGVDSTLKIQPAKLEDSAVYLCASSSIRDRGYYGYTFGSGTRLTVV.

The rearrangement joins TRBV7-7 to TRBJ2-1; TRBD1 agrees at 9 bases. V lost 0 bases to trimming and J lost 4 bases; unmatched junction nucleotides: 7. The CDR3 length is 17 residues. Germline V CDR1 and CDR2: SSHAT, FNYEAQ (reference sequence). Here the CDR3 reads CASSLALKGQGYNEQFF. In DNA, the CDR3 is TGTGCCAGCAGCTTAGCATTAAAGGGACAGGGTTACAATGAGCAGTTCTTC.

The chain uses TRBV12-3 or TRBV12-4 and TRBJ1-2; D perhaps matches TRBD1 (6 bases). The CDR3 covers 12 residues. V was trimmed by 6 bases and J by 8 bases, leaving 13 bases between them. Written as DNA, the CDR3 is TGTGCCAGCAGCTTTCAGAGGGGGGGCTACACCTTC. It specifies CASSFQRGGYTF.

The CDR3 region has the DNA TGTGCCAGCAGTCGACCCCCGATGGTTGGCTACACCTTC. Residues: CASSRPPMVGYTF. The rearrangement links TRBV6-2 or TRBV6-3 to TRBJ1-2; D ambiguous. The CDR3 extends over 13 amino acids. The germline CDR1 and CDR2 sequences are MNHEY and SVGEGT. The germline V and J ends were trimmed by 5 bases and 7 bases, with 14 bases remaining between them.

This rearrangement joins TRBV5-1 to TRBJ1-4; D is unresolved. The CDR3 is made up of 15 amino acids. Germline loops: CDR1 SGHRS, CDR2 YFSETQ. Between the trimmed V and J ends, which lost 4 bases and 0 bases, there was a span of 10 bases. For the CDR3, the DNA is TGCGCCAGCAGCGGCAACACCGCAACTAATGAAAAACTGTTTTTT. Translated: CASSGNTATNEKLFF.

The rearrangement links TRBV7-2 to TRBJ2-2; 11 bases align to TRBD1. CDR1 is SGHTA, CDR2 FQGNSA, per germline. The CDR3 is 15 residues long. After removal of 6 bases from V and 6 bases from J, the junction contained 6 bases not matched to a gene. The DNA of the CDR3 is TGTGCCAGCAGTCAGGGACAGGGGGGCGCCGGGGAGCTGTTTTTT. Protein: CASSQGQGGAGELFF.

The V call is TRBV30, the J call TRBJ1-4; D is perhaps TRBD1 (5 bases). The CDR3 sequence is 13 residues long. Germline lookup yields CDR1 GTSNPN and CDR2 SVGIG (reference sequence). V dropped 8 bases and J dropped 10 bases, with 20 bases sitting between them. The CDR3 reads CAGGEGSFGKLFF. The CDR3 DNA follows: TGTGCCGGGGGAGAAGGGTCCTTCGGAAAACTGTTTTTT.

The J gene is TRBJ1-2, the V gene TRBV6-1; D is unresolved. The V gene's germline CDR1 is MNHNS and CDR2 SASEGT. The CDR3 contains 14 residues. V was clipped by 0 bases and J by 1 base, with 6 bases between them. CDR3 nucleotide sequence: TGTGCCAGCAGTGAAGCGGGGAATAACTATGGCTACACCTTC. Translation: CASSEAGNNYGYTF.

CDR3 amino acids: CASTPAPGHEQYF. CDR3 sequence (DNA): TGTGCCAGCACCCCGGCCCCGGGACACGAGCAGTACTTC. The V gene is TRBV6-2 or TRBV6-3, the J gene TRBJ2-7, with D perhaps given as TRBD1 or TRBD2 (5 bases each). Germline-derived CDR1 and CDR2 are MNHEY and SVGEGT. The CDR3 length is 13 residues. The germline V and J ends were trimmed by 7 bases and 5 bases, with 15 bases remaining between them.

The chain joins TRBV5-6 to TRBJ2-3, with D perhaps TRBD1 (5 bases). The length of the CDR3 is 13 residues. CDR1 is SGHDT and CDR2 is YYEEEE in the germline V gene. V was pared by 3 bases and J by 2 bases, with 7 bases between. The CDR3 is CASSSGFTDTQYF. The CDR3 DNA sequence: TGTGCCAGCAGCTCAGGGTTCACAGATACGCAGTATTTT.

This rearrangement joins TRBV19 to TRBJ2-1; D remains unclear. V shed 8 bases and J shed 1 base, with 9 bases lying between them. Germline V gene sequence: CDR1 LNHDA, CDR2 SQIVND (reference sequence). CDR3 length: 13 residues. DNA for the CDR3: TGTGCCAGTGGCCCCAGTTCCTACAATGAGCAGTTCTTC. This sequence encodes CASGPSSYNEQFF.

This clone occurred once. The rearrangement links TRBV5-1 to TRBJ2-1; D call uncertain. V was trimmed by 2 bases and J by 2 bases, leaving 14 bases between them. Germline V gene data show CDR1 as SGHRS and CDR2 as YFSETQ. The CDR3 is 16 residues long. CDR3 loop: CASSLRTAGTYNEQFF. For the CDR3, the DNA is TGCGCCAGCAGCTTACGGACGGCTGGGACCTACAATGAGCAGTTCTTC. The whole variable domain, remainder taken from reference TRBV5-1 and TRBJ2-1, is KAGVTQTPRYLIKTRGQQVTLSCSPISGHRSVSWYQQTPGQGLQFLFEYFSETQRNKGNFPGRFSGRQFSNSRSEMNVSTLELGDSALYLCASSLRTAGTYNEQFFGPGTRLTVL.

This clone was observed a single time. The chain couples TRBV9 to TRBJ2-1; 9 bases map to TRBD1. The V gene's germline CDR1 is SGDLS and CDR2 YYNGEE. CDR3 length equals 15 residues. The J segment lost 3 bases and the V segment lost 4 bases, leaving 5 bases of the junction unmatched. The DNA for the CDR3 is TGTGCCAGCAGCCTCAACAGGGGGCTCTACAATGAGCAGTTCTTC. This encodes CASSLNRGLYNEQFF. Full variable domain (remainder filled in from reference TRBV9 and TRBJ2-1): DSGVTQTPKHLITATGQRVTLRCSPRSGDLSVYWYQQSLDQGLQFLIQYYNGEERAKGNILERFSAQQFPDLHSELNLSSLELGDSALYFCASSLNRGLYNEQFFGPGTRLTVL.

J is TRBJ2-3 and V is TRBV19, with D unclear. CDR1 and CDR2 (germline): LNHDA, SQIVND (reference sequence). The CDR3 spans 12 residues. V lost 5 bases and J lost 4, with 7 bases in between. CDR3: CASSFPADTQYF. The CDR3 DNA reads TGTGCCAGTAGTTTCCCGGCAGATACGCAGTATTTT.

This chain joins TRBV7-2 and TRBJ2-3; D ambiguous. This CDR3 spans 12 amino acids. V lost 1 base, J lost 8 bases, and 7 bases lay in between. CDR1 and CDR2 from the germline V gene are SGHTA and FQGNSA. CDR3 residues: CASSLELGTQYF. DNA for the CDR3: TGTGCCAGCAGCTTAGAGCTGGGTACGCAGTATTTT.

The chain carries TRBV24-1 and TRBJ2-1, with TRBD2 identical over 13 bases. V lost 3 bases, J lost 8 bases, and 12 bases stayed unmatched. This CDR3 contains 18 residues. Germline-derived CDR1 and CDR2 are KGHDR and SFDVKD. The CDR3 here is CATSDTLTSGGASDEQFF. The CDR3 DNA is TGTGCCACCAGTGATACCCTTACTAGCGGGGGGGCTTCGGATGAGCAGTTCTTC.

This clone was recorded only once. V usage is TRBV7-9 and J usage is TRBJ2-3, with D hard to call. The CDR3 is 12 residues long. Per the germline V gene, CDR1 is SEHNR and CDR2 is FQNEAQ (reference sequence). V shed 5 bases and J shed 0 bases, with 3 bases lying between them. CDR3 loop: CASSLSTDTQYF. The DNA of the CDR3 is TGTGCCAGCAGCCTGAGCACAGATACGCAGTATTTT.

This rearrangement joins TRBV7-9 to TRBJ2-1, with a weak D call TRBD2 (6 bases). Germline V lookup: CDR1 SEHNR, CDR2 FQNEAQ (reference sequence). V was pared by 2 bases and J by 7 bases, with 18 bases between. This CDR3 has 16 residues. CDR3 coding DNA: TGTGCCAGCAGCTTAAGGGCGGGGCGTCGACCGAATGAGCAGTTCTTC. It yields the protein CASSLRAGRRPNEQFF. The variable domain in full, completed from reference TRBV7-9 and TRBJ2-1, reads DTGVSQNPRHKITKRGQNVTFRCDPISEHNRLYWYRQTLGQGPEFLTYFQNEAQLEKSRLLSDRFSAERPKGSFSTLEIQRTEQGDSAMYLCASSLRAGRRPNEQFFGPGTRLTVL.

The chain couples TRBV19 to TRBJ2-1; 10 bases fit TRBD2. The length of the CDR3 is 15 residues. V shed 3 bases, J shed 11 bases, and the junction held 10 bases outside the gene matches. Germline V gene lookup returns CDR1 LNHDA and CDR2 SQIVND (reference sequence). The CDR3 DNA follows: TGTGCCAGTAGTATGGGGCGTACAGCGGGAGGGCAGCAGTTCTTC. Amino acid sequence: CASSMGRTAGGQQFF.

This clone is a singleton in its sample. J is TRBJ1-6 and V is TRBV7-9; 8 bases line up with TRBD1. Germline CDR1 is SEHNR and CDR2 is FQNEAQ (reference sequence). V shed 5 bases, J shed 7 bases, and the junction held 4 bases outside the gene matches. This CDR3 is 14 amino acids long. The CDR3 nucleotides are TGTGCCAGCAGCCCTAGGACAGGGAATTCACCCCTCCACTTT. This sequence encodes CASSPRTGNSPLHF.

This clone was seen only a few times. The chain has TRBV7-3 and TRBJ1-2; D may be TRBD1 (5 bases). Trimming stripped 0 bases from V and 8 bases from J, with 13 bases between. This CDR3 spans 14 amino acids. The germline V gene encodes CDR1 SGHTA and CDR2 FQGTGA. CDR3 nucleotide sequence: TGTGCCAGCAGCTTAACTCACGGGACGGTAGGCTACACCTTC. Translation: CASSLTHGTVGYTF.

The rearrangement joins TRBV5-4 to TRBJ1-2; 9 positions match TRBD1. The CDR3 is 15 residues long. V lost 3 bases, J lost 7 bases, and 10 bases stayed unmatched. Germline V CDR1 and CDR2: SGHNT, YYREEE (reference sequence). The CDR3 is CASSSRTGGASGYTF. DNA of the CDR3: TGTGCCAGCAGCTCTCGCACAGGGGGCGCGTCTGGCTACACCTTC. Drawing the rest from reference TRBV5-4 and TRBJ1-2, the complete variable domain is ETGVTQSPTHLIKTRGQQVTLRCSSQSGHNTVSWYQQALGQGPQFIFQYYREEENGRGNFPPRFSGLQFPNYSSELNVNALELDDSALYLCASSSRTGGASGYTFGSGTRLTVV.

The genes are TRBV6-5 and TRBJ2-7; D may match TRBD1 or TRBD2 (5 bases each). The CDR3 has 11 amino acids. Germline V gene sequence: CDR1 MNHEY, CDR2 SVGAGI. The CDR3 nucleotides are TGTGCTACCGGGGCTAACTACGAGCAGTACGTC. Encoded protein: CATGANYEQYV.

The chain links TRBV5-6 to TRBJ2-7; 10 nucleotides align to TRBD1. V shed 4 bases, J shed 2 bases, and the junction held 6 bases outside the gene matches. Looked up from germline, CDR1 is SGHDT and CDR2 is YYEEEE. The CDR3 has 15 amino acids. The DNA of the CDR3 is TGTGCCAGCAGCATCCGGACAGGGGGGGCCTACGAGCAGTACTTC. It codes for CASSIRTGGAYEQYF.

The V and J genes are TRBV19 and TRBJ2-7, with 10 nucleotides matching TRBD1. Germline CDR1 is LNHDA and CDR2 is SQIVND (reference sequence). There are 15 residues in the CDR3. J gave up 5 bases and V 4 bases, and 8 bases lay outside the gene matches. As DNA, the CDR3 is TGTGCCAGTAGTACCTCCGGGACAGGGGCCCACGAGCAGTACTTC. Its protein product is CASSTSGTGAHEQYF.

The chain employs TRBV27 and TRBJ2-7, with 10 bases matching TRBD1. Germline lookup yields CDR1 MNHEY and CDR2 SMNVEV (reference sequence). The CDR3 is made up of 15 amino acids. The V segment lost 6 bases and the J segment 7 bases; nucleotides outside the gene matches: 12. The CDR3 DNA reads TGTGCCAGCAGCCGACCCGGGACAGGGGCTAGGGAGCAGTACTTC. This encodes CASSRPGTGAREQYF.